Below, 25 T cell receptor beta chains from the same sample are listed, as sequenced in a study of blood T cell repertoires in COVID-19. Clones were read by immunoSEQ multiplex PCR, and TCRdb kept only the in-frame ones, dropping some. The sample lists some 510,000 clones; around 87% were seen once. The specimen sequenced was PBMCs or T cells enriched from blood (not recorded which). Receptor source: a woman aged 40 to 50 who had recovered from COVID-19.

The chain carries TRBV28 and TRBJ2-7, with TRBD1 identical over 8 bases. Trimming took 7 bases from V and 3 from J; bases not matched to a gene: 5. The germline V gene encodes CDR1 MDHEN and CDR2 SYDVKM. CDR3 length: 13 amino acids. The CDR3 spells CASTVGQDYEQYF. The CDR3 bases are TGTGCCAGCACCGTGGGACAGGACTACGAGCAGTACTTC.

The CDR3 protein is CASSLGTGMRGSYEQYF. The CDR3 DNA follows: TGTGCCAGCAGTTTGGGGACAGGGATGAGGGGCTCCTACGAGCAGTACTTC. The chain joins TRBV27 to TRBJ2-7; 9 positions agree with TRBD1. Trimming removed 3 bases from V and 0 bases from J; junction bases left unmatched: 9. This CDR3 region has 17 residues. Germline loops: CDR1 MNHEY, CDR2 SMNVEV (reference sequence).

A remark on this clone: Other DNA sequences within the sample encode an identical CDR3. The V gene is TRBV24-1, the J gene TRBJ1-3; 7 bases are a match to TRBD1. CDR1 is KGHDR and CDR2 is SFDVKD in the germline V gene. Trimming cost V 3 bases and J 1 base; bases outside gene matches: 2. The CDR3 is 15 residues long. As DNA, the CDR3 is TGTGCCACCAGTGATCCAGGGGGATCTGGAAACACCATATATTTT. It yields the protein CATSDPGGSGNTIYF.

This sequence joins TRBV19 and TRBJ2-5; 7 nucleotides align to TRBD1. Unmatched junction bases numbered 7, after V lost 5 bases and J lost 4 bases. CDR1 is LNHDA and CDR2 is SQIVND in the germline V gene (reference sequence). The CDR3 totals 14 residues. The CDR3 region is CASSAGTVVETQYF. CDR3 DNA: TGTGCCAGTAGTGCCGGGACAGTGGTAGAGACCCAGTACTTC.

The chain carries TRBV2 and TRBJ1-5; TRBD1 matches at 9 bases. CDR1 and CDR2 (germline): SNHLY, FYNNEI. The CDR3 loop spans 15 amino acids. V gave up 4 bases and J gave up 5 bases; unmatched junction bases: 6. CDR3 sequence reads: CASSASGQGDQPQHF. CDR3 DNA: TGTGCCAGCAGTGCGTCGGGACAGGGCGATCAGCCCCAGCATTTT.

The J gene is TRBJ2-7, the V gene TRBV2; 8 nucleotides align to TRBD2. This CDR3 region has 18 residues. The germline V gene encodes CDR1 SNHLY and CDR2 FYNNEI. With V trimmed by 7 bases and J by 5 bases, 22 bases remained unmatched. This CDR3 reads CASTSPRSGRSSSHEQYF. CDR3 DNA sequence: TGTGCCAGCACCTCCCCAAGGAGCGGGAGATCCTCAAGCCACGAGCAGTACTTC.

This chain joins TRBV5-1 and TRBJ2-1; D unclear. The CDR3 is 15 residues long. Trimming left V 0 bases short and J 5 bases short, with 12 bases between. Germline lookup yields CDR1 SGHRS and CDR2 YFSETQ. The DNA of the CDR3 is TGCGCCAGCAGCTTGGCTCCAGGTCCAAACAATGAGCAGTTCTTC. This translates into CASSLAPGPNNEQFF.

This clone was seen a single time. V usage is TRBV4-3 and J usage is TRBJ2-1; 9 positions agree with TRBD2. Per germline, CDR1 LGHNA and CDR2 YSLEER. J was trimmed by 9 bases and V by 3 bases; bases with no gene match: 9. This CDR3 contains 15 residues. This CDR3 reads CASSQRGTSHTEQFF. CDR3 nucleotides: TGCGCCAGCAGCCAGCGCGGGACTAGCCATACTGAGCAGTTCTTC.

CDR3 sequence (DNA): TGTGCCAGCAGCTTCGTGGTGCCGGGGGAGCAGTACTTC. Amino acid sequence: CASSFVVPGEQYF. This chain uses TRBV5-6 with TRBJ2-7; D perhaps matches TRBD2 (5 bases). The germline V gene encodes CDR1 SGHDT and CDR2 YYEEEE. The CDR3 has 13 amino acids. The V end lost 2 bases, the J end lost 7 bases, and 13 bases lay between the germline ends.

The rearrangement uses TRBV30 and TRBJ1-1, with a possible D match to TRBD1 (5 bases). The CDR3 consists of 15 residues. Germline loops: CDR1 GTSNPN, CDR2 SVGIG (reference sequence). Trimming left V 4 bases short and J 0 bases short, with 15 bases between. CDR3: CAWTNRGFMNTEAFF. As DNA, the CDR3 is TGTGCCTGGACCAACCGGGGGTTCATGAACACTGAAGCTTTCTTT.

The V gene is TRBV30, the J gene TRBJ2-2; 7 bases align to TRBD2. With V trimmed by 0 bases and J by 5 bases, 6 bases remained unmatched. CDR1 is GTSNPN and CDR2 is SVGIG in the germline V gene (reference sequence). The CDR3 loop spans 15 amino acids. CDR3 residues: CAWSVPGLRTGELFF. DNA of the CDR3: TGTGCCTGGAGTGTACCGGGACTACGTACCGGGGAGCTGTTTTTT.

CDR3 protein: CASSGLGLGAYEQYF. In nucleotides, the CDR3 is TGTGCCAGCAGTGGTTTAGGACTAGGGGCCTACGAGCAGTACTTC. This chain uses TRBV2 with TRBJ2-7; 7 bases are shared with TRBD2. V was pared by 4 bases and J by 2 bases, with 8 bases of the junction left unmatched. The germline V gene has CDR1 SNHLY and CDR2 FYNNEI. The CDR3 totals 15 residues.

This clone was seen once. The chain is built from TRBV24-1 and TRBJ2-3, with a tentative D call TRBD2 (6 bases). Germline V gene data show CDR1 as KGHDR and CDR2 as SFDVKD. The CDR3 is made up of 15 amino acids. Trimming left V 10 bases short and J 0 bases short, with 16 bases between. The CDR3 loop is CATRSGGASTDTQYF. In DNA, the CDR3 is TGTGCCACTCGGTCTGGCGGGGCCAGCACAGATACGCAGTATTTT.

Comments on this clone: This sample also contains other DNA sequences that code for the same CDR3. The rearrangement links TRBV5-4 to TRBJ2-1, with D possibly TRBD2 on 6 matching bases. Germline loops: CDR1 SGHNT, CDR2 YYREEE (reference sequence). V shed 3 bases and J shed 0 bases, with 13 bases lying between them. The length of the CDR3 is 16 residues. The CDR3 loop reads CASSWGTGSSYNEQFF. The CDR3 coding sequence is TGTGCCAGCAGCTGGGGAACCGGGAGCTCCTACAATGAGCAGTTCTTC.

The chain is built from TRBV5-1 and TRBJ2-3; the D gene is possibly TRBD1 (6 bases). Trimming left V 0 bases short and J 2 bases short, with 10 bases between. There are 15 residues in the CDR3. Per germline, CDR1 SGHRS and CDR2 YFSETQ. This CDR3 is CASSLGSGDTDTQYF. The CDR3 bases are TGCGCCAGCAGCTTGGGGTCAGGGGACACAGATACGCAGTATTTT.

This clone was seen once. This CDR3 reads CASSFQDRPEAFF. In nucleotides, the CDR3 is TGCGCCAGCAGCTTCCAGGACAGGCCTGAAGCTTTCTTT. V and J are TRBV5-1 and TRBJ1-1, with 7 bases matching TRBD1. J lost 6 bases, V lost 2 bases, and 4 bases had no gene match. Per germline, CDR1 SGHRS and CDR2 YFSETQ. The CDR3 has 13 residues.

The genes are TRBV29-1 and TRBJ2-5, with 10 bases that match TRBD1. V shed 7 bases, J shed 4 bases, and the junction held 3 bases outside the gene matches. Germline values: CDR1 SQVTM, CDR2 ANQGSEA. The length of the CDR3 is 12 residues. This CDR3 is CSADRGRETQYF. The CDR3 coding sequence is TGCAGCGCTGACAGGGGGCGAGAGACCCAGTACTTC.

The CDR3 coding sequence is TGTGCCAGCAGTTTTATACAGGGGGCAAACCTCTATGGCTACACCTTC. It is translated as CASSFIQGANLYGYTF. V is TRBV27 and J is TRBJ1-2; 9 bases fit TRBD1. V shed 3 bases and J 4 bases; nucleotides not matched to a gene: 9. This CDR3 spans 16 amino acids. The germline V gene encodes CDR1 MNHEY and CDR2 SMNVEV (reference sequence).

J is TRBJ1-2 and V is TRBV6-5, with 9 bases lining up with TRBD1. The germline V gene encodes CDR1 MNHEY and CDR2 SVGAGI. V shed 5 bases and J 4 bases; nucleotides not matched to a gene: 8. There are 15 residues in the CDR3. The CDR3 loop is CASSTGQGTGYGYTF. CDR3 in DNA: TGTGCCAGCAGTACCGGACAGGGGACAGGCTATGGCTACACCTTC.

This clone was seen just once. The chain recombines TRBV4-1 with TRBJ2-4, with no clear D. CDR3 size: 16 residues. Trimming removed 5 bases from V and 0 bases from J, with 14 bases in between. Per the germline V gene, CDR1 is MGHRA and CDR2 is YSYEKL. CDR3 residues: CASSSRGSGAKNIQYF. The DNA of the CDR3 is TGCGCCAGCAGCTCCCGCGGCAGTGGAGCCAAAAACATTCAGTACTTC.

V usage is TRBV13 and J usage is TRBJ2-3; D possibly corresponds to TRBD1 (6 bases). Germline CDR1 and CDR2: PRHDT and FYEKMQ (reference sequence). V was clipped by 4 bases and J by 4 bases, with 24 bases between them. CDR3 length equals 18 residues. Here the CDR3 DNA reads TGTGCCAGCAGCTCGTTTCACGGTGGGGGCTCCGGGGCAGATACGCAGTATTTT. Its protein product is CASSSFHGGGSGADTQYF.

In DNA form, the CDR3 reads TGTGCCAGCAGCCAAGGGGAGGTCATGAACACTGAAGCTTTCTTT. Protein: CASSQGEVMNTEAFF. The chain uses TRBV3-1 (or the pseudogene TRBV3-2) and TRBJ1-1; D gene unclear. V lost 1 base and J lost 0, with 9 bases in between. The germline V gene has CDR1 LGHDT and CDR2 YNNKEL (reference sequence). The CDR3 length is 15 residues.

This clone was seen just once. The chain couples TRBV5-5 to TRBJ2-7; TRBD2 is a possible D gene (5 bases). V shed 5 bases and J shed 0 bases, with 12 bases lying between them. Germline V gene sequence: CDR1 SGHKS, CDR2 YYEKEE (reference sequence). The CDR3 has 14 residues. The CDR3 DNA is TGTGCCAGCAGTCTGGAGGTCTACTCCTACGAGCAGTACTTC. Translated: CASSLEVYSYEQYF.

V and J are TRBV5-1 and TRBJ2-6; the match to TRBD1 covers 9 bases. There are 18 residues in the CDR3. CDR1 SGHRS and CDR2 YFSETQ come from the germline V gene. The junction had 7 bases not matched to a gene; V was cut back by 3 bases and J by 0 bases. CDR3 amino acids: CASSSSGTGPSGANVLTF. In DNA, the CDR3 is TGCGCCAGCAGCTCATCCGGGACAGGGCCCTCTGGGGCCAACGTCCTGACTTTC. Filled out from reference TRBV5-1 and TRBJ2-6, the complete variable domain reads KAGVTQTPRYLIKTRGQQVTLSCSPISGHRSVSWYQQTPGQGLQFLFEYFSETQRNKGNFPGRFSGRQFSNSRSEMNVSTLELGDSALYLCASSSSGTGPSGANVLTFGAGSRLTVL.

V gene TRBV6-4 combines with J gene TRBJ1-2, with 8 bases identical to TRBD1. V was pared by 0 bases and J by 8 bases, with 2 bases of the junction left unmatched. This CDR3 has 13 residues. CDR1 and CDR2 (germline): MRHNA, SNTAGT. In DNA form, the CDR3 reads TGTGCCAGCAGTGACTCCACAGGGGGAGGCTACACCTTC. Amino acid sequence: CASSDSTGGGYTF.